The clone carrying this TCR beta chain came up once. This sample was included in a study of blood T cell repertoires in COVID-19. Study in general: The cDNA or gDNA used as material had been derived from T cells, B-cell-depleted T cells, or PBMCs.

The assay was immunoSEQ multiplex PCR, and TCRdb's table has in-frame clones only and misses some. The sample lists tens of thousands of clones; 88% were seen once. Germline assignment: CDR1 SGHDN and CDR2 FVKESK. The V end lost 4 bases, the J end lost 5 bases, and 16 bases lay between the germline ends. The CDR3 runs 15 residues. This receptor was taken from a woman between 50 and 59 years old with active or convalescent COVID-19. This chain links TRBV14 with TRBJ2-3, with D possibly matching TRBD2 (6 bases). Material: peripheral blood. The CDR3 region has the DNA TGTGCCAGCAGCCCTTGGGGACTCCGAGGAGATACGCAGTATTTT. Translated, it gives CASSPWGLRGDTQYF.